The 17 T cell receptor beta chains in this list originate from one sample, sequenced in a study of shared clonotypes between healthy human individuals. Libraries were prepared by immunoSEQ multiplex PCR; TCRdb keeps only in-frame clonotypes and omits some of them. In the table there are 1.5 million to 2.5 million clones, roughly 95% of which are singletons. CD45RO-negative cells were positively selected for CCR7, leaving out terminally differentiated effector memory CD45RA+ cells. Sequenced material: naive CD8+ T cells sorted from blood. These TCRs come from a man between 18 and 35 years old in good health.

The chain recombines TRBV7-6 with TRBJ2-1, with D perhaps matching TRBD2 (6 bases). The germline V gene encodes CDR1 SGHVS and CDR2 FNYEAQ. The germline V and J ends were trimmed by 4 bases and 6 bases, with 13 bases remaining between them. The CDR3 has 14 residues. CDR3 sequence: CASSSPLASNEQFF. Here the CDR3 DNA reads TGTGCCAGCAGCTCTCCCCTAGCGAGCAATGAGCAGTTCTTC. The full variable domain, rest sourced from reference TRBV7-6 and TRBJ2-1, is GAGVSQSPRYKVTKRGQDVALRCDPISGHVSLYWYRQALGQGPEFLTYFNYEAQQDKSGLPNDRFSAERPEGSISTLTIQRTEQRDSAMYRCASSSPLASNEQFFGPGTRLTVL.

The rearrangement uses TRBV27 and TRBJ1-2; weak D call: TRBD1 (6 bases). The CDR3 is made up of 14 amino acids. V shed 3 bases and J shed 7 bases, with 15 bases lying between them. The germline gives CDR1 MNHEY, CDR2 SMNVEV (reference sequence). For the CDR3, the DNA is TGTGCCAGCAGTTTGGGGGGGGGCGTGGGTGGCTACACCTTC. Translating gives CASSLGGGVGGYTF.

The rearrangement uses TRBV6-1 and TRBJ1-5; the D gene is possibly TRBD1 (6 bases). Trimming removed 9 bases at V and 1 base at J, with 13 bases between. CDR3 size: 14 residues. CDR1 is MNHNS, CDR2 SASEGT, per germline. The CDR3 loop reads CASARGHSNQPQHF. DNA for the CDR3: TGTGCCAGTGCGAGGGGACACAGCAATCAGCCCCAGCATTTT.

The gene calls are TRBV19 and TRBJ2-7; D assignment may be TRBD1 or TRBD2 (5 bases each). The CDR3 consists of 13 residues. Trimming took 8 bases from V and 2 from J, leaving 13 bases between them. The germline CDR1 and CDR2 sequences are LNHDA and SQIVND (reference sequence). CDR3 DNA: TGTGCCAGTGGGGGAGCGGCTACCTACGAGCAGTACTTC. This gives the protein CASGGAATYEQYF.

Comment on this clone: Germline and junction disagree at one end, which may indicate a read error. The chain employs TRBV6-1 and TRBJ2-5, with D possibly matching TRBD2 (7 bases). The CDR3 loop spans 20 amino acids. Germline-derived CDR1 and CDR2 are MNHNS and SASEGT. The CDR3 sequence is CASSEDWGGTIHLYQETQYF. The CDR3 coding sequence is TGTGCCAGCAGCGAAGACTGGGGAGGGACAATCCATTTGTACCAAGAGACCCAGTACTTC.

The chain combines TRBV7-9 with TRBJ1-3; 8 bases are a match to TRBD1. Per the germline V gene, CDR1 is SEHNR and CDR2 is FQNEAQ (reference sequence). There are 16 residues in the CDR3. V lost 6 bases, J lost 2 bases, and 9 bases stayed unmatched. The CDR3 loop reads CASRPQGARPGNTIYF. The CDR3 DNA is TGTGCCAGCAGACCCCAGGGGGCGAGACCTGGAAACACCATATATTTT.

The V gene is TRBV2, the J gene TRBJ2-7; D unresolved. Germline V gives CDR1 SNHLY, CDR2 FYNNEI. Trimming removed 3 bases at V and 0 bases at J, with 6 bases between. The CDR3 totals 13 residues. CDR3 in amino acids: CASSDNFSYEQYF. The CDR3 DNA reads TGTGCCAGCAGTGACAACTTCTCCTACGAGCAGTACTTC. Using reference TRBV2 and TRBJ2-7 for the parts outside the CDR3, the full variable domain is EPEVTQTPSHQVTQMGQEVILRCVPISNHLYFYWYRQILGQKVEFLVSFYNNEISEKSEIFDDQFSVERPDGSNFTLKIRSTKLEDSAMYFCASSDNFSYEQYFGPGTRLTVT.

This chain links TRBV29-1 with TRBJ2-5, with D uncertain. The CDR3 covers 14 residues. The ends were cut back, 1 base at V and 9 bases at J, with 18 bases in the middle. Looked up from germline, CDR1 is SQVTM and CDR2 is ANQGSEA. In DNA, the CDR3 is TGCAGCGTTGAAGGGTCCCTCGAACCGGCGGCCCAGTACTTC. Translating gives CSVEGSLEPAAQYF.

CDR3 sequence reads: CASSFGTGGANGYTF. For the CDR3, the DNA is TGTGCCAGCAGCTTCGGGACAGGGGGCGCGAATGGCTACACCTTC. The chain employs TRBV5-6 and TRBJ1-2; 12 bases fit TRBD1. CDR1 is SGHDT, CDR2 YYEEEE, per germline. CDR3 length: 15 residues. With 2 bases clipped from V and 6 bases from J, the junction kept 5 bases outside the gene matches.

V gene TRBV13 combines with J gene TRBJ2-5; D may match TRBD1 or TRBD2 (5 bases each). V shed 5 bases and J shed 1 base, with 17 bases lying between them. This CDR3 contains 16 residues. CDR1 is PRHDT, CDR2 FYEKMQ, per germline (reference sequence). The CDR3: CASSPSISGAQETQYF. The CDR3 bases are TGTGCCAGCAGCCCGTCGATCTCCGGGGCCCAAGAGACCCAGTACTTC. Filled out from reference TRBV13 and TRBJ2-5, the complete variable domain reads AAGVIQSPRHLIKEKRETATLKCYPIPRHDTVYWYQQGPGQDPQFLISFYEKMQSDKGSIPDRFSAQQFSDYHSELNMSSLELGDSALYFCASSPSISGAQETQYFGPGTRLLVL.

This clone was counted once. In DNA, the CDR3 is TGTGCCAGCAGCCACGGACTAGCGGAGCTCTACGAGCAGTACTTC. It is translated as CASSHGLAELYEQYF. J is TRBJ2-7 and V is TRBV5-6; 10 bases line up with TRBD2. This CDR3 has 15 residues. After removal of 4 bases from V and 3 bases from J, the junction contained 7 bases not matched to a gene. Germline V gives CDR1 SGHDT, CDR2 YYEEEE.

The J gene is TRBJ1-4, the V gene TRBV4-2; no definite D call. Germline-derived CDR1 and CDR2 are LGHNA and YNFKEQ. The CDR3 consists of 16 residues. Between the trimmed V and J ends, which lost 0 bases and 3 bases, there was a span of 11 bases. CDR3 nucleotide sequence: TGTGCCAGCAGCCAAGAACGGGGTGGGTCTAATGAAAAACTGTTTTTT. Translation: CASSQERGGSNEKLFF.

V and J are TRBV27 and TRBJ2-1, with TRBD2 as a possible D gene (5 bases). CDR1 and CDR2 (germline): MNHEY, SMNVEV (reference sequence). V was pared by 6 bases and J by 5 bases, with 20 bases between. CDR3 length equals 16 residues. The DNA for the CDR3 is TGTGCCAGCAGCCTGTCGAGGGTACATCCGGACAATGAGCAGTTCTTC. Translation: CASSLSRVHPDNEQFF.

This chain links TRBV10-1 with TRBJ2-7; 9 nucleotides line up with TRBD1. V lost 6 bases to trimming and J lost 3 bases; unmatched junction nucleotides: 6. The CDR3 runs 14 residues. The germline gives CDR1 WNHNN, CDR2 SYGVQD (reference sequence). The CDR3 region has the DNA TGCGCCAGCAGACCCGGGACAGGGTGCTACGAGCAGTACTTC. Translated, it gives CASRPGTGCYEQYF.

The V and J genes are TRBV4-1 and TRBJ2-1; 9 bases are shared with TRBD2. V shed 4 bases, J shed 7 bases, and the junction held 8 bases outside the gene matches. The CDR3 is 15 residues long. CDR1 MGHRA and CDR2 YSYEKL come from the germline V gene. The CDR3 is CASSPTGLAQNEQFF. The CDR3 DNA reads TGCGCCAGCAGCCCCACGGGACTAGCTCAGAATGAGCAGTTCTTC.

The sample holds one count of this clone. V and J are TRBV7-9 and TRBJ2-1, with TRBD1 matching 8 bases. This CDR3 region has 14 residues. CDR1 is SEHNR, CDR2 FQNEAQ, per germline (reference sequence). With V trimmed by 7 bases and J by 9 bases, 11 bases remained unmatched. The DNA of the CDR3 is TGTGCCAGCATCCATTTGGCAGGGGGCGTTGAGCAGTTCTTC. Translated, it gives CASIHLAGGVEQFF.

This rearrangement joins TRBV7-8 to TRBJ2-3; 9 bases are a match to TRBD2. The V gene's germline CDR1 is SGHVS and CDR2 FQNEAQ. This CDR3 spans 18 amino acids. Germline trimming cut 5 bases from V and 2 bases from J; bases unmatched to any gene: 14. CDR3 loop: CASSGLAGSSGDTDTQYF. CDR3 DNA sequence: TGTGCCAGCAGCGGGCTAGCGGGAAGTAGCGGTGACACAGATACGCAGTATTTT.